These T cell receptor beta chains were read from a single sample in a study of T cell responses to AZD1222 COVID-19 vaccine. Measured with immunoSEQ multiplex PCR; TCRdb has only the in-frame clones, and not every one. The sample holds around 150,000 clones; approximately 91% are singletons and the top ten take 1.5% to 2.5%. Source: peripheral blood, taken 28 days after the second AZD1222 dose. The receptor source for this set is an adult who received the AZD1222 COVID-19 vaccine. Both conserved end residues are trimmed from each CDR3.

ASSTGGFQPQH | TRBV27
ASSTGTGDGYT | TRBV5-1
ASSLLGRGYT | TRBV3-1/TRBV3-2
ASSVPTKRTAEAF | TRBV2
ASSQPESEARNYGYT | TRBV5-1
ASSQDPPSGGSHTDTQY | TRBV4-2
ASSYSTSAGQETQY | TRBV6-5
ASSPGLARDEQF | TRBV18
ASSDAGLVQF | TRBV2
ASSLANRQGIHYGYT | TRBV7-9
ASTSSGRFYNEQF | TRBV4-1
ASSNRANTEAF | TRBV12-3/TRBV12-4
ASIKKLNLNTEAF | TRBV6-5
ASSLDGYSSYNEQF | TRBV5-1
ASSDQGGGNTIY | TRBV2
SASQGGTGELF | TRBV20-1
ASRGRAYTEAF | TRBV6-5
ASSPGGQGSLSGNTIY | TRBV5-1
ASRPQGRQPQH | TRBV19
ASSLDLEQY | TRBV11-2
ASSADRDTEAF | TRBV9
ASSLAPWAGANLYQETQY | TRBV7-6
ASSLSWATNGYT | TRBV27
ASSALAGLGNTIY | TRBV5-1
ASSLGPDREKNGYT | TRBV5-4
ASSPGAVAAIY | TRBV7-8
ASSLRGAAVGNEQF | TRBV13
ASSLLLRANEKLF | TRBV6-5
ASSLAETDTQY | TRBV5-1
ASSLAAGDLRYT | TRBV7-6
ASGDARGGNTIY | TRBV6-5
ASSPGDRRGYT | TRBV6-5
ASSRIGVVRGRTYEQY | TRBV4-1
ASTPRQASYNSPLH | TRBV19
ASSVAGLGTEAF | TRBV9
ASSLAGDRNYGYT | TRBV5-1
ASSYSSSYNEQF | TRBV19
ASSENQGYGYT | TRBV10-1
ASSKYPGTNSYEQY | TRBV5-1
ASSAPGGGGSEKLF | TRBV9
ASSQVSSGYEQY | TRBV3-1/TRBV3-2
ASSPRQGWDTEAF | TRBV6-5
ASSKLAGSQETQY | TRBV2
ASSGRAPGRTEAF | TRBV27
ASSYYTLADTEAF | TRBV14
ASSAGSYTEAF | TRBV9
ASRSGGPVTEAF | TRBV6-5
ASSPQPTNYGGTQY | TRBV7-2
ASSLGSVPAEQY | TRBV7-2
ASSPSVERENSNYGYT | TRBV18
ASSPLAGAVSGQETQY | TRBV7-9
ATRLTGFGGELF | TRBV15
ASSLDAQGYT | TRBV5-1
ASSQGTIPYEQY | TRBV3-1/TRBV3-2
ASRQLANEKLF | TRBV19
ASSAHRGQYEQY | TRBV19
ASSASGTGGVGGYT | TRBV2